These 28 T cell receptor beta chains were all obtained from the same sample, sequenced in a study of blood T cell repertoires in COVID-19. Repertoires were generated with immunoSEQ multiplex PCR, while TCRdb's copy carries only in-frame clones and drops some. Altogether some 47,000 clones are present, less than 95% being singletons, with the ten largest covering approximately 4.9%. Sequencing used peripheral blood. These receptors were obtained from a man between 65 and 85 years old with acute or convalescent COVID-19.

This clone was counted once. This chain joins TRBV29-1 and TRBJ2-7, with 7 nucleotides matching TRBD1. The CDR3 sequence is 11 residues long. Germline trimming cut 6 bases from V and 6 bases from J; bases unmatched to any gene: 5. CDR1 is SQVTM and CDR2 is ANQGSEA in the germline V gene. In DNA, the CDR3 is TGCAGCGTCCGGACAGGTGGCGAGCAGTACTTC. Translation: CSVRTGGEQYF.

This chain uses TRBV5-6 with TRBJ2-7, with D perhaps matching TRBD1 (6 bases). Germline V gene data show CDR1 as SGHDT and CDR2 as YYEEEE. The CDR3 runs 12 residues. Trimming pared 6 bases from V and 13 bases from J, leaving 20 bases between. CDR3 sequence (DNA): TGTGCCAGCACCTACAACCAGGGGTTGCCTTACTTC. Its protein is CASTYNQGLPYF.

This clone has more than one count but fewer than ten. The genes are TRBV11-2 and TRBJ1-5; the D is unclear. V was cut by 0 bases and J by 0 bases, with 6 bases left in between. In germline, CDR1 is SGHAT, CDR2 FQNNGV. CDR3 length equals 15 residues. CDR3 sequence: CASSLESNSNQPQHF. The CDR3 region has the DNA TGTGCCAGCAGCTTAGAAAGCAATAGCAATCAGCCCCAGCATTTT.

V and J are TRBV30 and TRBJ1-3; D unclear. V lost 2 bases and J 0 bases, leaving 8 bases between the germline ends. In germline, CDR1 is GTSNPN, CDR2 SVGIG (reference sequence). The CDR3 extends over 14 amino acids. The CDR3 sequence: CAWSKAGSGNTIYF. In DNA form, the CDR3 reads TGTGCCTGGAGTAAGGCGGGCTCTGGAAACACCATATATTTT.

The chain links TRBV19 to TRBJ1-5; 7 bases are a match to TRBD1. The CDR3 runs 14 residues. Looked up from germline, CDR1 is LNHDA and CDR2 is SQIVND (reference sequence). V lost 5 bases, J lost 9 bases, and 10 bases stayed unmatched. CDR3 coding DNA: TGTGCCAGTAGTCCCCAAGACAGGGTAGGGCCCCAGCATTTT. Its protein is CASSPQDRVGPQHF.

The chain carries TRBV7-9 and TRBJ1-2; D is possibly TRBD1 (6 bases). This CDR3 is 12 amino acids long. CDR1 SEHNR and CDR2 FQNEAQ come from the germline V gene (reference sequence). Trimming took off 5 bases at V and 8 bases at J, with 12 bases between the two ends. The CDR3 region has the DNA TGTGCCAGCAGCCCACACAGGGTCGGCTACACCTTC. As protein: CASSPHRVGYTF.

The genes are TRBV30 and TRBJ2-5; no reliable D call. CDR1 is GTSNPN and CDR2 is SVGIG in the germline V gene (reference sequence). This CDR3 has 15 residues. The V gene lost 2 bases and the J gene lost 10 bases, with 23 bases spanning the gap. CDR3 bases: TGTGCCTGGAGTTTGCACCAACTGGTAATCGGTGTCCAGTACTTC. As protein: CAWSLHQLVIGVQYF.

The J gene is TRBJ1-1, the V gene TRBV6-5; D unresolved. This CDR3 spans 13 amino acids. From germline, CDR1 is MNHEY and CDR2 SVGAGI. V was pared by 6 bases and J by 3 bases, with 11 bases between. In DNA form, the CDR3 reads TGTGCCAGCAGCCTGAGCCGGTACACTGAAGCTTTCTTT. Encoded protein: CASSLSRYTEAFF.

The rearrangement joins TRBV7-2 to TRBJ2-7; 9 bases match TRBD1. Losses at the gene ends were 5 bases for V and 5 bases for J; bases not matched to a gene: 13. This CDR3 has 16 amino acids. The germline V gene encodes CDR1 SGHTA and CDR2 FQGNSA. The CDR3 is CASSPQTGGIDHEQYF. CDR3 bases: TGTGCCAGCAGCCCGCAGACAGGGGGAATTGACCACGAGCAGTACTTC.

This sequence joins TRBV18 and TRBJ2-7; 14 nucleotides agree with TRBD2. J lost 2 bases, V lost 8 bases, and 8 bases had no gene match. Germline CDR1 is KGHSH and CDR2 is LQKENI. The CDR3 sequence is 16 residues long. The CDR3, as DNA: TGTGCCAGCGCCCGGACTAGCGGGGGGCCTACCTACGAGCAGTACTTC. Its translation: CASARTSGGPTYEQYF.

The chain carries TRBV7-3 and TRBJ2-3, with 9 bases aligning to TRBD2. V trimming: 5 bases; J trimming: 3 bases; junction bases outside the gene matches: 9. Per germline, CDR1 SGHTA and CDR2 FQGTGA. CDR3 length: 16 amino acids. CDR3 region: CASSPDGLAGTDTQYF. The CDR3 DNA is TGTGCCAGCAGCCCCGACGGGCTAGCGGGGACAGATACGCAGTATTTT.

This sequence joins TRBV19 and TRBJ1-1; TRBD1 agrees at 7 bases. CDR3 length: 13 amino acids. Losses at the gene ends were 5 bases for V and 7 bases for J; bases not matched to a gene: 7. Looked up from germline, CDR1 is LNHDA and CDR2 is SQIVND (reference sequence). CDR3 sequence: CASSARRQGEAFF. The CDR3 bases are TGTGCCAGTAGTGCCAGGAGACAGGGTGAAGCTTTCTTT.

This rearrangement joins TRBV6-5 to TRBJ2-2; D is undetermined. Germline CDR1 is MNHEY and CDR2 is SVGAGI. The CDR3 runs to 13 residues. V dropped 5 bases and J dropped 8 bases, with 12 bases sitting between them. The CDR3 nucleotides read TGTGCCAGCAGTAACGACATTGGAGGGGAGCTGTTTTTT. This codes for CASSNDIGGELFF.

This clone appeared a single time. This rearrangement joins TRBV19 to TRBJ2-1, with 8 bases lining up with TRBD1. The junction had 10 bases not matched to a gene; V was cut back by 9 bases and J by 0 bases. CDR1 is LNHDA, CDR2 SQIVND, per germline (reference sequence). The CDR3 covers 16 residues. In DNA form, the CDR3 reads TGTGCCAGCAGTCTAAACAGGGGGAGCTCCTACAATGAGCAGTTCTTC. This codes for CASSLNRGSSYNEQFF.

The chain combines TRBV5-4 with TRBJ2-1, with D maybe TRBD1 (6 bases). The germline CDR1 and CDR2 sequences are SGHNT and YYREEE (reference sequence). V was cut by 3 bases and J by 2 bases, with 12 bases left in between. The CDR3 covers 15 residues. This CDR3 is CASSSAAGAYNEQFF. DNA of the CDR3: TGTGCCAGCAGCTCGGCGGCAGGGGCCTACAATGAGCAGTTCTTC.

The DNA for the CDR3 is TGTGCCAGCAGCTATACTGCTTCTGGAAACACCATATATTTT. It encodes CASSYTASGNTIYF. The rearrangement joins TRBV7-2 to TRBJ1-3; no definite D call. In germline, CDR1 is SGHTA, CDR2 FQGNSA. There are 14 residues in the CDR3. Deletions cut 4 bases from V and 1 base from J, with 8 bases between.

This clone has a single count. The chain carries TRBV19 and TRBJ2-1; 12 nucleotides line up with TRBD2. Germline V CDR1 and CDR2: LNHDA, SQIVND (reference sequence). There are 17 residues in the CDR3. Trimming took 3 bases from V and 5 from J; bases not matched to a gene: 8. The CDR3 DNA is TGTGCCAGTAGTATCCCTAGCGGGGGGGAACCTCACAATGAGCAGTTCTTC. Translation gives CASSIPSGGEPHNEQFF.

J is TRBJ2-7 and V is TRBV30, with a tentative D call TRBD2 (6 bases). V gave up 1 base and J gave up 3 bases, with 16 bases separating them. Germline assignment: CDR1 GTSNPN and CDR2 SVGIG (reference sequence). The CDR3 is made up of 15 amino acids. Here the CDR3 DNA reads TGTGCCTGGAGTGGAGTGGTCGGGACTTACTACGAGCAGTACTTC. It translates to CAWSGVVGTYYEQYF.

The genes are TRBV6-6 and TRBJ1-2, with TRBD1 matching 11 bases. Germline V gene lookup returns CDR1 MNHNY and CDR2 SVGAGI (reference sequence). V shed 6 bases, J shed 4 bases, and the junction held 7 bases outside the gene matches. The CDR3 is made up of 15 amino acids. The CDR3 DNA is TGTGCCAGCAGCCGGACAGGGGGCGGAATCTATGGCTACACCTTC. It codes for CASSRTGGGIYGYTF.

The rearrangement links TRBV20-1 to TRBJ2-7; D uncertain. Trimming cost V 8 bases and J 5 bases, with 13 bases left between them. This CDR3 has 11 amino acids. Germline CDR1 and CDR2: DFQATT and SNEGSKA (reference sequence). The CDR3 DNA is TGCAGTTGGCCACGGGTGAACGAGCAGTACTTC. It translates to CSWPRVNEQYF.

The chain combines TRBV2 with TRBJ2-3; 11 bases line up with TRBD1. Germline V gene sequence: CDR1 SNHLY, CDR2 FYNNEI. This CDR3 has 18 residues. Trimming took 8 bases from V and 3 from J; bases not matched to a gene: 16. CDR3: CASVEGNLWDRGTDTQYF. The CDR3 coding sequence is TGTGCCAGCGTAGAGGGTAATTTGTGGGACAGGGGGACAGATACGCAGTATTTT.

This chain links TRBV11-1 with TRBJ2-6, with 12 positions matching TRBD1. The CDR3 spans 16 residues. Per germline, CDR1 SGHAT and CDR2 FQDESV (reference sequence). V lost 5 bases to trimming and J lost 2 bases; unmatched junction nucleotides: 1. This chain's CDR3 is CASSRDRGPGANVLTF. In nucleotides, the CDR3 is TGTGCCAGCAGCCGGGACAGGGGGCCTGGGGCCAACGTCCTGACTTTC.

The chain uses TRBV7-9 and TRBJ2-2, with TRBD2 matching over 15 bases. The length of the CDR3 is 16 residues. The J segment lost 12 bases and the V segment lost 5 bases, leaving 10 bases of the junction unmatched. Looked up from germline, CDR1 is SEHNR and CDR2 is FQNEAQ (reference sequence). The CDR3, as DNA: TGTGCCAGCAGCCGGACTAGCGGGGGGGCACCGCCCAAGCTGTTTTTT. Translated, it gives CASSRTSGGAPPKLFF.

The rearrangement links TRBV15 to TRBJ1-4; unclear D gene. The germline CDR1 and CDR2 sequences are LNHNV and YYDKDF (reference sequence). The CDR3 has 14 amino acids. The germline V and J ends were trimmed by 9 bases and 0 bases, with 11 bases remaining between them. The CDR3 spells CATSRRATNEKLFF. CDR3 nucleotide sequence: TGTGCCACTTCTAGACGGGCAACTAATGAAAAACTGTTTTTT.

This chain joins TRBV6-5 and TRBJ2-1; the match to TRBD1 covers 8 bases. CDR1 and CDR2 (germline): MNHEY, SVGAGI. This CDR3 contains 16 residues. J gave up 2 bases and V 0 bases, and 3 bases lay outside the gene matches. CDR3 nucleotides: TGTGCCAGCAGTTACTCTGGGACAGGCCCCTACAATGAGCAGTTCTTC. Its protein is CASSYSGTGPYNEQFF.

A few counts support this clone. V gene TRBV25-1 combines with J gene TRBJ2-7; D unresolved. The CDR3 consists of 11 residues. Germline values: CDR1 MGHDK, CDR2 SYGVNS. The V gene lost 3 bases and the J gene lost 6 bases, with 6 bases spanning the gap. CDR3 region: CASSDIGEQYF. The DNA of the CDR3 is TGTGCCAGCAGTGATATCGGCGAGCAGTACTTC.

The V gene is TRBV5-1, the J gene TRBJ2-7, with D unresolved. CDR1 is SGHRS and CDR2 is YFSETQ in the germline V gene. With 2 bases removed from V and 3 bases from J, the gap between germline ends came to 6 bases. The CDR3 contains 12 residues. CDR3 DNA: TGCGCCAGCAGCTTACCGGGCTACGAGCAGTACTTC. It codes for CASSLPGYEQYF.

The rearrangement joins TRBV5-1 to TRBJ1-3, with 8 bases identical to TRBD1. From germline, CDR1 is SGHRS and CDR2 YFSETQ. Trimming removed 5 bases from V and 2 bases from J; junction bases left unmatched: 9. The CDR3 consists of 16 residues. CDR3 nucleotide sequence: TGCGCCAGCAGTCCCGGCGACAGGGGCCCTGGAAACACCATATATTTT. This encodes CASSPGDRGPGNTIYF.